This TCR beta chain was observed in a study of CD4 T cells in relation to SARS-CoV-2 and coronaviruses. Study-level background: After roughly eleven days of antigen culture, PBMC TCR beta CDR3s were sequenced.

Concerning this clone itself: Its antigen is undetermined.

The data were produced by immunoSEQ multiplex PCR, yet TCRdb's version contains in-frame clones alone and is incomplete. The sample records about 36,000 clones, around 80% being singletons. Sample: memory CD4+ T cells from PBMCs, cultured in vitro. The clonotype was recovered from an adult with COVID-19.

CDR3 in DNA: TGTGCCAGCAGTGAAGCCTACAGGGATAACTATGGCTACACCTTC. Its protein product is CASSEAYRDNYGYTF. The chain couples TRBV6-1 to TRBJ1-2; maybe TRBD1 (6 bases). The CDR3 is 15 residues long. CDR1 is MNHNS, CDR2 SASEGT, per germline. The ends were cut back, 0 bases at V and 1 base at J, with 9 bases in the middle.